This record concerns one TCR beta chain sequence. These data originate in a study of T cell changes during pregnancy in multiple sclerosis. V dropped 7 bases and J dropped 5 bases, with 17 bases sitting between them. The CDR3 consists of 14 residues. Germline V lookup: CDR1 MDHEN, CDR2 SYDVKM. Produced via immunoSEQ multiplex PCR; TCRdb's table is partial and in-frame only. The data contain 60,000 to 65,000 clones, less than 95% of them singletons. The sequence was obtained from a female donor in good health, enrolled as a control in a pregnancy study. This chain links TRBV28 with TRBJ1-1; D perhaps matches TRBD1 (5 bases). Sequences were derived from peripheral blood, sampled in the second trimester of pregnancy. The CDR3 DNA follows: TGTGCCAGCACCGTTGACCAGGGAAGGACTGAAGCTTTCTTT. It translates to CASTVDQGRTEAFF. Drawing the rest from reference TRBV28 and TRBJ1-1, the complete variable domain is DVKVTQSSRYLVKRTGEKVFLECVQDMDHENMFWYRQDPGLGLRLIYFSYDVKMKEKGDIPEGYSVSREKKERFSLILESASTNQTSMYLCASTVDQGRTEAFFGQGTRLTVV.